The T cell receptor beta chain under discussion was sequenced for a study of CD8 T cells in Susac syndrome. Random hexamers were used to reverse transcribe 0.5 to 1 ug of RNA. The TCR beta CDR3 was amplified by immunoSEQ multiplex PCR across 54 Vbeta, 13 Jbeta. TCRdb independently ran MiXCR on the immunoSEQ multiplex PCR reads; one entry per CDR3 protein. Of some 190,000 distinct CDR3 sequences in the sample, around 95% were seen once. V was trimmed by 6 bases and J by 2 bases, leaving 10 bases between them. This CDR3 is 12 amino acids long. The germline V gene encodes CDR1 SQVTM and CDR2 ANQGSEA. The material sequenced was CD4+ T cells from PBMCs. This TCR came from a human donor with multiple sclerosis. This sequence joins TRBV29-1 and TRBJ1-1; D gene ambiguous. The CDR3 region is CSVRRANTEAFF. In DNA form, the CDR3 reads TGCAGCGTCCGCCGGGCTAACACTGAAGCTTTCTTT.